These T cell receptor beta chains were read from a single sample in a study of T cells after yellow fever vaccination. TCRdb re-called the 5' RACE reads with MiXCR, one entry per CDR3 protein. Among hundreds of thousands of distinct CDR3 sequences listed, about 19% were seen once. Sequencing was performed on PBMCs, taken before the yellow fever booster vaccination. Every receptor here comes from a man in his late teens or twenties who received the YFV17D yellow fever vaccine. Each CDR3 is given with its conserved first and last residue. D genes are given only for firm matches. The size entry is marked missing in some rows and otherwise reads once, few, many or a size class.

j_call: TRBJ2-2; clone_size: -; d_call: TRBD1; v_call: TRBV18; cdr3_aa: CASSPTYGQDNTGELFF; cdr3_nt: TGTGCCAGCTCACCAACTTACGGACAGGATAACACCGGGGAGCTGTTTTTT
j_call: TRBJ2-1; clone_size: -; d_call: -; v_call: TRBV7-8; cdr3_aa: CASSLGLGEYRGEQFF; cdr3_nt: TGTGCCAGCAGCTTAGGCTTGGGGGAATACCGGGGTGAGCAGTTCTTC
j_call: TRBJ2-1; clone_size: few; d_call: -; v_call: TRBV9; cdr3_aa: CASSPRGGGPVEQFF; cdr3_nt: TGTGCCAGCAGCCCTAGAGGGGGGGGGCCGGTTGAGCAGTTCTTC
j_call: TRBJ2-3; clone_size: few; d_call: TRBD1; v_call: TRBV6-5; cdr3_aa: CASRPGQGDSDTQYF; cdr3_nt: TGTGCCAGCAGGCCGGGACAGGGGGATTCAGATACGCAGTATTTT
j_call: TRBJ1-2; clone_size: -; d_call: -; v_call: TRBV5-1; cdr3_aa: CASSLGQGPSLGYTF; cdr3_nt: TGCGCCAGCAGCTTGGGGCAGGGCCCTTCTTTGGGCTACACCTTC
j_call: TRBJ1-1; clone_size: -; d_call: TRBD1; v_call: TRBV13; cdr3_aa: CASSPVGRRQGEAFF; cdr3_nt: TGTGCCAGCAGCCCCGTAGGACGTCGACAGGGGGAAGCTTTCTTT
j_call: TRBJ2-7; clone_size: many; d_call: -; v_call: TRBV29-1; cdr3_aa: CSVFLDSSSYEQYF; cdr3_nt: TGCAGCGTTTTCCTAGACTCAAGCTCCTACGAGCAGTACTTC
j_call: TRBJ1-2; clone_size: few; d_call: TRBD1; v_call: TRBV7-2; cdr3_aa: CASSLVQGVNYGYTF; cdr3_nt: TGTGCCAGCAGCTTAGTTCAGGGGGTAAACTATGGCTACACCTTC
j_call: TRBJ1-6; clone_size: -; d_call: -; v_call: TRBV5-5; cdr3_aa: CASSFPQPGSYNSPLHF; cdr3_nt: TGTGCCAGCAGCTTCCCTCAGCCGGGGTCCTATAATTCACCCCTCCACTTT
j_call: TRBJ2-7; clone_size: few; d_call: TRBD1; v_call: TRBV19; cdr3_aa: CASSAGTGVSYEQYF; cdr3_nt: TGTGCCAGTAGTGCCGGGACAGGGGTGTCCTACGAGCAGTACTTC
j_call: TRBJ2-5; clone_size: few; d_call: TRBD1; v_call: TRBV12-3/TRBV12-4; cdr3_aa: CASSPGQGGQTQYF; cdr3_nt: TGTGCCAGCAGTCCTGGACAGGGCGGACAGACCCAGTACTTC
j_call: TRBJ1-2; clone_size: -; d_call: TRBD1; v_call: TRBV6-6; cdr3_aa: CASIQRDRGLGGYTF; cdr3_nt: TGTGCCAGCATCCAACGGGACAGGGGGTTAGGTGGCTACACCTTC
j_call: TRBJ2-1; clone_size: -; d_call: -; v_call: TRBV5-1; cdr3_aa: CASSLAPGGEQFF; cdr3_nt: TGCGCCAGCAGCTTGGCCCCCGGGGGTGAGCAGTTCTTC
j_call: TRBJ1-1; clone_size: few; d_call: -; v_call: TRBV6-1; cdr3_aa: CASSGRRDRNEAFF; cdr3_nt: TGTGCCAGCAGTGGGCGGCGAGATCGAAATGAAGCTTTCTTT
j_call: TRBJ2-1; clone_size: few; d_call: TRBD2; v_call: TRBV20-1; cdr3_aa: CSAREAQRGYNEQFF; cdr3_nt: TGCAGTGCTAGAGAGGCCCAGCGGGGGTACAATGAGCAGTTCTTC
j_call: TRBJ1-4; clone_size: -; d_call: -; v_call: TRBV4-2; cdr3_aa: CASSQVTPPTNEKLFF; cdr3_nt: TGTGCCAGCAGCCAAGTGACACCTCCAACTAATGAAAAACTGTTTTTT
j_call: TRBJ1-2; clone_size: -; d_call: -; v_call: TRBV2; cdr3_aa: CAGGDYGYTF; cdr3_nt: TGTGCCGGGGGTGACTATGGCTACACCTTC
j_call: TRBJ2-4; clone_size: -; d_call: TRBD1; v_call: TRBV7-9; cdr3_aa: CASSLGTGEAKNIQYF; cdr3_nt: TGTGCCAGCAGCCTCGGGACAGGTGAAGCCAAAAACATTCAGTACTTC
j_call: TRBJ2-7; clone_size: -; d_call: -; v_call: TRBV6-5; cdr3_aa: CASSYGGGMDEQYF; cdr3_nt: TGTGCCAGCAGTTACGGAGGGGGGATGGACGAGCAGTACTTC
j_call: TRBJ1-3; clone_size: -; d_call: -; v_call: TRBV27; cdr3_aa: CASSLAPDMGNTIYF; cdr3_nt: TGTGCCAGCAGTCTAGCCCCAGACATGGGAAACACCATATATTTT
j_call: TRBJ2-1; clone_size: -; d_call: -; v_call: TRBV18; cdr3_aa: CASSYWTSYNEQFF; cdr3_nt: TGTGCCAGCTCATATTGGACCTCCTACAATGAGCAGTTCTTC
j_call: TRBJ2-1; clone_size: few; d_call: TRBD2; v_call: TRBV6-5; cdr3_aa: CASSYRTSSYNEQFF; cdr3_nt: TGTGCCAGCAGTTACAGGACTAGTTCCTACAATGAGCAGTTCTTC
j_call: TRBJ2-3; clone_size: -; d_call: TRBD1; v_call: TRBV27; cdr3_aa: CASSFGVGGADTQYF; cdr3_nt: TGTGCCAGCAGTTTTGGGGTAGGGGGCGCAGATACGCAGTATTTT
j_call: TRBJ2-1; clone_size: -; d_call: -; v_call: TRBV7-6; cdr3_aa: CASSPGPSTQNEQFF; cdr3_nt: TGTGCCAGCAGCCCCGGCCCCTCCACCCAGAATGAGCAGTTCTTC
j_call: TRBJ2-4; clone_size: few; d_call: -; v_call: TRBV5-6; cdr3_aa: CASSTGGAAKNIQYF; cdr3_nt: TGTGCCAGCAGCACCGGAGGGGCGGCCAAAAACATTCAGTACTTC
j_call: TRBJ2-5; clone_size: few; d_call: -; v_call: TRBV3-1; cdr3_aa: CASSQHTGSGETQYF; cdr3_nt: TGTGCCAGCAGCCAGCACACAGGATCCGGGGAGACCCAGTACTTC
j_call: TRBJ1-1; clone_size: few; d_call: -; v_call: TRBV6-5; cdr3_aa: CASIGSSEAFF; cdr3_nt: TGTGCCAGCATCGGCAGCTCTGAAGCTTTCTTT
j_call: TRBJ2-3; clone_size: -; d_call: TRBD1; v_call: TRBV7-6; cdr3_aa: CASSPLGQVYTDTQYF; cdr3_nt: TGTGCCAGCAGCCCACTCGGACAGGTGTACACAGATACGCAGTATTTT
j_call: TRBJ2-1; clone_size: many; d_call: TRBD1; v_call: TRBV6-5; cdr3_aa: CASSSSDRGHEQFF; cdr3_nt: TGTGCCAGCAGTTCATCGGACAGGGGCCATGAGCAGTTCTTC
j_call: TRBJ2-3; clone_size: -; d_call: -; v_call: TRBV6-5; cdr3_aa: CASSQPGQDTQYF; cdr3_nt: TGTGCCAGCAGTCAGCCGGGTCAGGATACGCAGTATTTT
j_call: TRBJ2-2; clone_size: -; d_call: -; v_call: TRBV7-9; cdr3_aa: CAVNLMDRPNTGELFF; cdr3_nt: TGTGCCGTCAACCTCATGGACAGACCGAACACCGGGGAGCTGTTTTTT
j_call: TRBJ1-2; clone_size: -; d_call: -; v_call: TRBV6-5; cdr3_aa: CASRARPISSGYTF; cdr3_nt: TGTGCCAGCAGAGCTCGGCCGATCAGTTCTGGCTACACCTTC
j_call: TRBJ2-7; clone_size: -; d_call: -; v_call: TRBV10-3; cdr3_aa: CAISDSSVPYEQYF; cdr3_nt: TGTGCCATCAGTGATTCCTCGGTCCCCTACGAGCAGTACTTC
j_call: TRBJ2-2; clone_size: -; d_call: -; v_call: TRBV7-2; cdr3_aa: CASSPQTDYTGELFF; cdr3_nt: TGTGCCAGCAGCCCGCAGACAGACTACACCGGGGAGCTGTTTTTT
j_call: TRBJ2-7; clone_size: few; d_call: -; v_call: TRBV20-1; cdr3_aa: CSAMGFSYEQYF; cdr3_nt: TGCAGTGCGATGGGGTTCTCCTACGAGCAGTACTTC
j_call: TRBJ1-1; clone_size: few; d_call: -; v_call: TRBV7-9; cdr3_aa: CASSLALGGTEAFF; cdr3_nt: TGTGCCAGCAGCTTAGCCCTGGGTGGCACTGAAGCTTTCTTT
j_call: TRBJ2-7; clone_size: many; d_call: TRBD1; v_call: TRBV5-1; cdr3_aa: CASSLTGDPYEQYF; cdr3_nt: TGCGCCAGCAGCTTAACAGGGGATCCCTACGAGCAGTACTTC
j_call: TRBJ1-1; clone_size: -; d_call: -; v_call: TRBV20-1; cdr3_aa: CSVLKKGFTEAFF; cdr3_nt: TGCAGTGTTCTCAAAAAGGGGTTCACTGAAGCTTTCTTT
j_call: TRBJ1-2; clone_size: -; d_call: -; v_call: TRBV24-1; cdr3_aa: CATSDADTNYGYTF; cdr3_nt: TGTGCCACCAGTGATGCGGACACTAACTATGGCTACACCTTC
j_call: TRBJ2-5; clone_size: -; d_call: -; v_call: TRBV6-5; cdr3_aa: CASRSGPYGETQYF; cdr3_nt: TGTGCCAGCAGGTCCGGTCCTTACGGAGAGACCCAGTACTTC
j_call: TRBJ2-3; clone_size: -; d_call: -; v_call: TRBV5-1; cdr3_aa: CASSLAGEGSNTQYF; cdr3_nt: TGCGCCAGCAGCTTGGCAGGAGAGGGAAGTAATACGCAGTATTTT